Listed below are T cell receptor beta chains from one sample, sequenced in a study of molecular identifiers for immune sequencing clone quantification. TCRdb re-called the PCR reads through MiXCR, storing one row per CDR3 protein. The sample lists approximately 550,000 distinct CDR3 sequences; roughly 25% were seen once. Sequenced sample: naive CD8+ T cells from blood, with Jurkat cell RNA spiked in. The source of these receptors is a human donor in good health. Some libraries in this study had Jurkat cell RNA spiked in. Each CDR3 is given with its conserved first and last residue. The D gene is left open where the match is weak. Only part of the rows carry a size: once, few, many, or a class if the clone is expanded.

.	TRBV4-3	TRBJ1-2	.	17	CASSQDGSGPGSSGYTF	TGCGCCAGCAGCCAAGATGGGTCGGGCCCGGGGTCGAGTGGCTACACCTTC
TRBD2	TRBV6-2/TRBV6-3	TRBJ2-3	.	15	CASRIGTTYTDTQYF	TGTGCCAGCAGAATTGGGACTACCTACACAGATACGCAGTATTTT
.	TRBV7-9	TRBJ2-7	many	14	CASTLTYLEGEQYF	TGTGCCAGCACCCTCACCTACTTGGAGGGGGAGCAGTACTTC
.	TRBV14	TRBJ2-5	few	13	CASSQGLGETQYF	TGTGCCAGCAGCCAAGGACTCGGGGAGACCCAGTACTTC
.	TRBV7-8	TRBJ1-5	few	14	CASSSRQSNQPQHF	TGTGCCAGCAGCTCGAGACAGTCTAATCAGCCCCAGCATTTT
.	TRBV7-3	TRBJ2-6	many	15	CASSRWEEGANVLTF	TGTGCCAGCAGCCGCTGGGAGGAAGGGGCCAACGTCCTGACTTTC
.	TRBV29-1	TRBJ2-3	many	12	CSVEGSTDTQYF	TGCAGCGTTGAAGGGAGCACAGATACGCAGTATTTT
TRBD2	TRBV20-1	TRBJ2-5	.	19	CSARDYLGLAGNLHETQYF	TGCAGTGCTAGAGATTACCTGGGACTAGCGGGGAACCTCCATGAGACCCAGTACTTC
.	TRBV7-9	TRBJ1-3	many	15	CASSFQQSSGNTIYF	TGTGCCAGCAGCTTTCAACAGAGCTCTGGAAACACCATATATTTT
.	TRBV5-1	TRBJ2-3	many	16	CASSAWEGGTTDTQYF	TGCGCCAGCAGCGCGTGGGAAGGTGGCACCACAGATACGCAGTATTTT
.	TRBV25-1	TRBJ2-3	.	16	CASGEYGVFGSDTQYF	TGTGCCAGCGGTGAGTATGGGGTCTTTGGCTCAGATACGCAGTATTTT
.	TRBV19	TRBJ1-5	.	15	CASSPGDRSNQPQHF	TGTGCCAGTAGTCCTGGGGACCGCAGCAATCAGCCCCAGCATTTT
.	TRBV7-9	TRBJ2-3	.	15	CASSAPGSSSDTQYF	TGTGCCAGCAGCGCCCCTGGGTCATCGTCAGATACGCAGTATTTT
.	TRBV12-3/TRBV12-4	TRBJ2-5	.	12	CASRGTGESQYF	TGTGCGAGCAGAGGAACGGGAGAGAGCCAGTACTTC
.	TRBV7-9	TRBJ1-3	.	15	CASSLAGASGNTIYF	TGTGCCAGCAGCTTAGCCGGGGCCTCTGGAAACACCATATATTTT
.	TRBV19	TRBJ2-3	.	13	CASSTHSTGTQYF	TGTGCCAGTAGTACCCACAGCACAGGTACGCAGTATTTT
.	TRBV11-2	TRBJ1-2	once	14	CASSSQPLPNGYTF	TGTGCCAGCAGCTCTCAGCCCCTGCCTAATGGCTACACCTTC
TRBD1	TRBV7-9	TRBJ2-7	.	16	CASSLVYGTVSYEQYF	TGTGCCAGCAGCTTAGTGTACGGGACAGTATCCTACGAGCAGTACTTC
.	TRBV28	TRBJ1-1	.	16	CASSLSFQGMSTEAFF	TGTGCCAGCAGCTTATCTTTTCAGGGGATGAGCACTGAAGCTTTCTTT
.	TRBV12-3/TRBV12-4	TRBJ2-5	.	13	CASTRGSGETQYF	TGTGCCAGCACCCGGGGAAGTGGAGAGACCCAGTACTTC
.	TRBV29-1	TRBJ2-7	.	13	CSVRETLGNEQYF	TGCAGCGTCAGGGAGACTTTGGGAAACGAGCAGTACTTC
TRBD1	TRBV20-1	TRBJ1-5	.	14	CNAREAGGGQPQHF	TGCAATGCTAGAGAGGCAGGGGGCGGTCAGCCCCAGCATTTT
.	TRBV12-3/TRBV12-4	TRBJ1-1	many	14	CASSLDGLLTEAFF	TGTGCCAGCAGTCTCGACGGACTCCTGACTGAAGCTTTCTTT
.	TRBV13	TRBJ1-2	.	15	CASSAGRGAQDGYTF	TGTGCCAGCAGCGCAGGGCGAGGGGCTCAGGATGGCTACACCTTC
.	TRBV20-1	TRBJ2-1	few	13	CSARGGANNEQFF	TGCAGTGCTAGAGGTGGGGCTAACAATGAGCAGTTCTTC
.	TRBV10-3	TRBJ2-3	.	16	CATSDPTDTSTDTQYF	TGTGCCACCAGTGATCCGACAGATACTAGCACAGATACGCAGTATTTT
.	TRBV4-1	TRBJ2-3	.	14	CASSLMGQGDTQYF	TGCGCCAGCAGCCTGATGGGGCAGGGAGATACGCAGTATTTT
.	TRBV7-6	TRBJ1-2	few	14	CASSESPTNYGYTF	TGTGCCAGCAGCGAAAGCCCGACTAACTATGGCTACACCTTC
.	TRBV7-9	TRBJ2-5	many	13	CASSLAAAETQYF	TGTGCCAGCAGCTTAGCGGCAGCGGAGACCCAGTACTTC
TRBD2	TRBV3-1	TRBJ2-3	few	17	CASSRDILAGGTDTQYF	TGTGCCAGCAGCCGGGACATACTAGCGGGGGGGACAGATACGCAGTATTTT
.	TRBV7-9	TRBJ1-1	many	13	CAIMFGENTEAFF	TGTGCCATCATGTTCGGGGAAAACACTGAAGCTTTCTTT